The 24 T cell receptor beta chains given below trace back to one sample, sequenced in a study of regulatory T cells in long-lasting Graves disease. Time point indicated: persistent/refractory GD, antithyroid drugs over 5 years with positive TRAb. Preparation of the TCR library used RNA extracted from PBMCs. iRepertoire HTBI primers and Arm-PCR of CDR3 regions built TCR beta libraries. TCRdb re-derived calls from the multiplex PCR reads in MiXCR, one entry per CDR3 protein. The data show approximately 500,000 distinct CDR3 sequences, about 22% seen once. Sequencing used peripheral blood mononuclear cells (PBMCs), obtained when the disease was refractory, from a patient treated with antithyroid drugs. The receptors were sampled from a female donor with Graves disease.

This clonotype was seen many times. This chain links TRBV28 with TRBJ2-5; possible D gene TRBD1, 6 bases. The length of the CDR3 is 14 residues. Germline-derived CDR1 and CDR2 are MDHEN and SYDVKM. V gave up 6 bases and J gave up 7 bases, with 18 bases separating them. CDR3 sequence: CASRWVQGSGTQYF. The DNA for the CDR3 is TGTGCCAGCAGATGGGTACAGGGAAGCGGGACCCAGTACTTC.

This clonotype was counted ten times or more. The chain couples TRBV27 to TRBJ1-2, with 9 bases that match TRBD1. Looked up from germline, CDR1 is MNHEY and CDR2 is SMNVEV (reference sequence). V shed 5 bases and J 7 bases; nucleotides not matched to a gene: 14. This CDR3 has 16 residues. CDR3 loop: CASSPYLGQGKSGYTF. In DNA form, the CDR3 reads TGTGCCAGCAGTCCCTACCTTGGACAGGGGAAGAGTGGCTACACCTTC.

As concerns this clonotype: With a much larger clone just one base away, this may be a read error. The rearrangement uses TRBV2 and TRBJ2-5; D remains unclear. CDR3 length: 11 amino acids. From germline, CDR1 is SNHLY and CDR2 FYNNEI. CDR3 nucleotides: TGTGCCAGCAGTGAATCAGAGACCCGGTACTTC. It translates to CASSESETRYF.

This clonotype showed up just a few times. The V gene is TRBV10-3, the J gene TRBJ1-6; the D gene is possibly TRBD1 (6 bases). In germline, CDR1 is ENHRY, CDR2 SYGVKD. V dropped 4 bases and J dropped 10 bases, with 17 bases sitting between them. The CDR3 has 15 residues. CDR3 coding DNA: TGTGCCATCAGTGCGGTCGGGGGGCTTCGATCACCCCTCCACTTT. It translates to CAISAVGGLRSPLHF.

V and J are TRBV4-2 and TRBJ2-5; 12 nucleotides align to TRBD1. V gave up 4 bases and J gave up 5 bases; unmatched junction bases: 5. Germline V gene data show CDR1 as LGHNA and CDR2 as YNFKEQ. This CDR3 spans 15 amino acids. CDR3 sequence reads: CASSRGQGAGETQYF. DNA for the CDR3: TGTGCCAGCAGCCGGGGACAGGGGGCCGGCGAGACCCAGTACTTC.

V usage is TRBV11-2 and J usage is TRBJ2-3, with D unresolved. Between the trimmed V and J ends, which lost 0 bases and 0 bases, there was a span of 4 bases. Germline loops: CDR1 SGHAT, CDR2 FQNNGV. The CDR3 runs to 14 residues. The CDR3 bases are TGTGCCAGCAGCTTAGAGGGAAGCACAGATACGCAGTATTTT. This translates into CASSLEGSTDTQYF.

The rearrangement joins TRBV5-1 to TRBJ2-2; 9 bases match TRBD2. This CDR3 is 15 amino acids long. The germline CDR1 and CDR2 sequences are SGHRS and YFSETQ. V shed 4 bases and J 7 bases; nucleotides not matched to a gene: 8. In DNA form, the CDR3 reads TGCGCCAGCAGCAGTGGGACTAGCTCTGACGGGGAGCTGTTTTTT. Protein sequence: CASSSGTSSDGELFF.

This clonotype showed up just a few times. This chain uses TRBV7-2 with TRBJ1-2; 8 bases map to TRBD1. Germline-derived CDR1 and CDR2 are SGHTA and FQGNSA. Trimming removed 4 bases from V and 2 bases from J; junction bases left unmatched: 6. The CDR3 is 15 amino acids. The chain's CDR3 is CASSSRTGPNYGYTF. CDR3 DNA sequence: TGTGCCAGCAGCTCAAGGACAGGGCCGAACTATGGCTACACCTTC.

This chain uses TRBV7-9 with TRBJ1-2, with D maybe TRBD1 (6 bases). V lost 4 bases to trimming and J lost 8 bases, with 11 bases between them. This CDR3 region has 12 residues. Germline loops: CDR1 SEHNR, CDR2 FQNEAQ (reference sequence). CDR3: CASSSLTGGYTF. CDR3 in DNA: TGTGCCAGCAGCTCCCTCACAGGGGGCTACACCTTC.

This chain uses TRBV28 with TRBJ2-7; 10 nucleotides agree with TRBD1. Germline V lookup: CDR1 MDHEN, CDR2 SYDVKM. J was trimmed by 4 bases and V by 2 bases; bases with no gene match: 11. CDR3 length: 17 residues. CDR3 amino acids: CASSLTPGTGDGYEQYF. The CDR3 region has the DNA TGTGCCAGCAGTTTAACGCCCGGGACAGGGGATGGTTACGAGCAGTACTTC.

Ten or more counts support this clonotype. The genes are TRBV6-9 and TRBJ1-1; D is possibly TRBD1 (6 bases). The V end was cut by 0 bases, the J end by 1 base, with 9 bases between. CDR3 length equals 15 residues. The germline CDR1 and CDR2 sequences are MNHGY and SVAAGI. The CDR3 bases are TGTGCCAGCAGTTATTCTTCCAGGGGGAACACTGAAGCTTTCTTT. This codes for CASSYSSRGNTEAFF.

This clonotype has at least ten counts. The chain employs TRBV6-1 and TRBJ2-5; D is undetermined. The CDR3 runs 13 residues. The germline V and J ends were trimmed by 11 bases and 2 bases, with 15 bases remaining between them. CDR1 is MNHNS and CDR2 is SASEGT in the germline V gene. The CDR3 DNA is TGTGCCTGCCGTCTAACAAGACAAGAGACCCAGTACTTC. It encodes CACRLTRQETQYF.

The chain combines TRBV30 with TRBJ1-5; a weak D match, TRBD1 (6 bases). With 0 bases removed from V and 4 bases from J, the gap between germline ends came to 13 bases. The CDR3 consists of 15 residues. The germline V gene encodes CDR1 GTSNPN and CDR2 SVGIG (reference sequence). The CDR3 region is CAWSVGGSYNQPQHF. The CDR3 nucleotides are TGTGCCTGGAGTGTGGGGGGCAGCTATAATCAGCCCCAGCATTTT.

The chain has TRBV24-1 and TRBJ2-1, with D unresolved. CDR1 KGHDR and CDR2 SFDVKD come from the germline V gene. This CDR3 contains 12 residues. The V gene lost 3 bases and the J gene lost 6 bases, with 5 bases spanning the gap. The CDR3 region has the DNA TGTGCCACCAGTGATCCCCCCAATGAGCAGTTCTTC. Its translation is CATSDPPNEQFF.

Notes on this clonotype: At one end, the junction sequence differs from germline, possibly due to a read error. The gene calls are TRBV9 and TRBJ1-1; tentative D call: TRBD1 (5 bases). The CDR3 spans 15 residues. Looked up from germline, CDR1 is SGDLS and CDR2 is YYNGEE. The CDR3 loop is CASSVGDAVNTEALF. CDR3 nucleotides: TGTGCCAGCAGCGTAGGGGACGCGGTTAACACTGAAGCTCTCTTT.

There are many counts of this clonotype. The chain uses TRBV28 and TRBJ1-2, with D possibly being TRBD1 (6 bases). Trimming left V 4 bases short and J 2 bases short, with 11 bases between. This CDR3 has 14 amino acids. Germline V gene data show CDR1 as MDHEN and CDR2 as SYDVKM. Written as DNA, the CDR3 is TGTGCCAGCAGTTGGGGGACACGGAACTATGGCTACACCTTC. It specifies CASSWGTRNYGYTF.

This clonotype was recorded at least ten times. The chain links TRBV10-3 to TRBJ1-6, with D perhaps TRBD1 (5 bases). With 3 bases removed from V and 0 bases from J, the gap between germline ends came to 12 bases. The CDR3 has 17 amino acids. The germline CDR1 and CDR2 sequences are ENHRY and SYGVKD. The CDR3 loop is CAISEVGGSSYNSPLHF. In DNA, the CDR3 is TGTGCCATCAGTGAAGTCGGGGGGAGCTCCTATAATTCACCCCTCCACTTT.

This clonotype showed up many times. The genes are TRBV7-8 and TRBJ1-4; TRBD1 aligns across 10 bases. Germline V gene data show CDR1 as SGHVS and CDR2 as FQNEAQ. The V gene end was trimmed by 6 bases and the J gene end by 0 bases; junction bases not matched to a gene: 7. The CDR3 totals 17 residues. The CDR3 DNA follows: TGTGCCAGCAGGCCGACAGGGGGCTTCTCAACTAATGAAAAACTGTTTTTT. It yields the protein CASRPTGGFSTNEKLFF.

The gene calls are TRBV19 and TRBJ2-7; TRBD2 is a possible D gene (6 bases). Trimming shortened V by 3 bases and J by 5 bases, and 8 bases separated the two germline ends. Germline CDR1 and CDR2: LNHDA and SQIVND (reference sequence). There are 12 residues in the CDR3. CDR3 bases: TGTGCCAGTAGTATGGAGGGGAACGAGCAGTACTTC. It codes for CASSMEGNEQYF.

This clonotype was counted many times. The J gene is TRBJ2-7, the V gene TRBV6-1; D not certain. The V and J ends lost 8 bases and 3 bases respectively, with 17 bases between them. Per germline, CDR1 MNHNS and CDR2 SASEGT. The CDR3 is 14 amino acids. The CDR3 loop reads CASRPGRRSYEQYF. CDR3 DNA sequence: TGTGCCAGCCGCCCCGGGCGACGGAGCTACGAGCAGTACTTC.

In the case of this clonotype: One base away lies a much larger clone, so this may be a sequencing read error. This chain connects TRBV6-2 or TRBV6-3 to TRBJ1-1; a weak D match, TRBD1 (6 bases). CDR3 size: 15 residues. Germline V gene lookup returns CDR1 MNHEY and CDR2 SVGEGT. CDR3 in amino acids: CASSQTTGMNIEAFF. DNA of the CDR3: TGTGCCAGCAGTCAGACCACAGGGATGAACATTGAAGCTTTCTTT.

This clonotype was seen many times. The genes are TRBV11-2 and TRBJ2-7; D possibly corresponds to TRBD1 (6 bases). V lost 1 base, J lost 0 bases, and 7 bases lay in between. The CDR3 extends over 14 amino acids. The V gene's germline CDR1 is SGHAT and CDR2 FQNNGV. CDR3 in amino acids: CASSLGDNSYEQYF. CDR3 DNA sequence: TGTGCCAGCAGCTTAGGGGACAACTCCTACGAGCAGTACTTC.

About this clonotype: The junction does not match germline at one end; this may be a read error. The genes are TRBV20-1 and TRBJ2-7; D is possibly TRBD1 or TRBD2 (6 bases each). The germline CDR1 and CDR2 sequences are DFQATT and SNEGSKA (reference sequence). The CDR3 loop spans 11 amino acids. The CDR3 sequence: CSASLGPGAVF. The CDR3 DNA reads as TGCAGTGCTAGCTTAGGACCGGGGGCCGTCTTC.

There are many counts of this clonotype. This chain uses TRBV6-1 with TRBJ2-5; TRBD2 aligns across 9 bases. This CDR3 comprises 14 residues. Germline lookup yields CDR1 MNHNS and CDR2 SASEGT. Trimming at V came to 10 bases and at J to 4 bases, leaving 10 bases not matched to a gene. The CDR3 DNA is TGTGCCACCAATAGCGGGAGCGTAATAGAGACCCAGTACTTC. Protein: CATNSGSVIETQYF.